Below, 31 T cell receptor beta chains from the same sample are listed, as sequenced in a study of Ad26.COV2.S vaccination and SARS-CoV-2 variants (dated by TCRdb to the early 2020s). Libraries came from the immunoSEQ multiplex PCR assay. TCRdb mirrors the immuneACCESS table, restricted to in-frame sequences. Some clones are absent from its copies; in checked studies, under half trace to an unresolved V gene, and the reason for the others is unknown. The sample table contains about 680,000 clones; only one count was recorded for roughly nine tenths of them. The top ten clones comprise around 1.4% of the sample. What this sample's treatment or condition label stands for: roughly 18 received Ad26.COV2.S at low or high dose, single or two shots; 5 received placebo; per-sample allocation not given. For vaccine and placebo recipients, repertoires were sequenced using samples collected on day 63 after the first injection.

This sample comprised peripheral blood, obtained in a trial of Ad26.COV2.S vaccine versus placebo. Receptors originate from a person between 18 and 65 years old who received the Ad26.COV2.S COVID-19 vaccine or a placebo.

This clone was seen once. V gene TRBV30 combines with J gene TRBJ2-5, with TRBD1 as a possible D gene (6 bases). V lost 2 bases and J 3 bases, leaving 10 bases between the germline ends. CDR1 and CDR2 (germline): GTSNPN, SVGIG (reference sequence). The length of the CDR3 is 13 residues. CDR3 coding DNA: TGTGCCTGGAGTCAACAGGGAAAAGAGACCCAGTACTTC. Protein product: CAWSQQGKETQYF.

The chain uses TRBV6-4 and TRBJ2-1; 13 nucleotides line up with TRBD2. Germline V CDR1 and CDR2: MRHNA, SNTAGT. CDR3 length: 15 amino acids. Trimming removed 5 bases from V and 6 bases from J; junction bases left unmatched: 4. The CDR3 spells CASSQGLAGTNEQFF. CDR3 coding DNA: TGTGCCAGCAGTCAGGGACTAGCGGGGACCAATGAGCAGTTCTTC.

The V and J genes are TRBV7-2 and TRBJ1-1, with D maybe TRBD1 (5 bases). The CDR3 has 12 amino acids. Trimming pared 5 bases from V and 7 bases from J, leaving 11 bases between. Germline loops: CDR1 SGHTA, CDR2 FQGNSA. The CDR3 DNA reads TGTGCCAGCAGCCACGGGGGGAATGAAGCTTTCTTT. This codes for CASSHGGNEAFF.

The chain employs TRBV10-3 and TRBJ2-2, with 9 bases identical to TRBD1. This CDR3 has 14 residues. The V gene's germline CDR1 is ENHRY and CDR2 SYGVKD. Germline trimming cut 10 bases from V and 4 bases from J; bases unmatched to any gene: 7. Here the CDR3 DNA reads TGTGCCACCGCCAACAGGGGGCCCACCGGGGAGCTGTTTTTT. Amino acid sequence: CATANRGPTGELFF.

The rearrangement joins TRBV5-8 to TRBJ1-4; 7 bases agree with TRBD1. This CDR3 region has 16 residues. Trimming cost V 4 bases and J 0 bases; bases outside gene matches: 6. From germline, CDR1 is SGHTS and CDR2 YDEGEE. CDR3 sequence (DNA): TGTGCCAGCAGCCCGGGACAGCAGTCAACTAATGAAAAACTGTTTTTT. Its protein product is CASSPGQQSTNEKLFF.

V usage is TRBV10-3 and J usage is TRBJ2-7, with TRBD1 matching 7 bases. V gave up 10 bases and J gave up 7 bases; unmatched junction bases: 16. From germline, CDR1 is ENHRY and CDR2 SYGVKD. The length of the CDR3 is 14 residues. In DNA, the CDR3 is TGTGCCACCCGAGGGCCGACAGGGAATAGGGAGCAGTACTTC. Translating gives CATRGPTGNREQYF.

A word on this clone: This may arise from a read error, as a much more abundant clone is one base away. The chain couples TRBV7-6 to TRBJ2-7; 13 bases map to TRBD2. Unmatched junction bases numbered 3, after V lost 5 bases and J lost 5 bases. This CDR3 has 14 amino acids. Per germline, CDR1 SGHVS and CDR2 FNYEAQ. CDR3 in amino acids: CASSQGTSGNEQYF. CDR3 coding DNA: TGTGCCAGCAGCCAAGGGACTAGCGGGAACGAGCAGTACTTC. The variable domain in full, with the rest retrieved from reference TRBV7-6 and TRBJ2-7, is GAGVSQSPRYKVTKRGQDVALRCDPISGHVSLYWYRQALGQGPEFLTYFNYEAQQDKSGLPNDRFSAERPEGSISTLTIQRTEQRDSAMYRCASSQGTSGNEQYFGPGTRLTVT.

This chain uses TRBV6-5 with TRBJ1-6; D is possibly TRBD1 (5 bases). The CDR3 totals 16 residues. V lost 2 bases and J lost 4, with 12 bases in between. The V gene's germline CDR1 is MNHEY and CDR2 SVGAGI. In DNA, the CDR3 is TGTGCCAGCAGTTACAGGGGCACTGGATATAATTCACCCCTCCACTTT. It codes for CASSYRGTGYNSPLHF.

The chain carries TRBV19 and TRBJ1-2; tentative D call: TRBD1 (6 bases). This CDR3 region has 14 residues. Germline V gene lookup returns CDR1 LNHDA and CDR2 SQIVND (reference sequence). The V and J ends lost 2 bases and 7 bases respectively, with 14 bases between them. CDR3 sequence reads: CASSIKVQGSGYTF. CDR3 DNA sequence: TGTGCCAGTAGTATAAAGGTACAGGGCAGTGGCTACACCTTC.

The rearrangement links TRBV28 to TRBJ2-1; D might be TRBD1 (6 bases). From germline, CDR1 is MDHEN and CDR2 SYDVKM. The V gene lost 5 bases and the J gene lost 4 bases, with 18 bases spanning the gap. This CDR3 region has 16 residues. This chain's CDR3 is CASSPLIGTYYNEQFF. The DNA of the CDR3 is TGTGCCAGCAGTCCCCTTATCGGGACATATTACAATGAGCAGTTCTTC.

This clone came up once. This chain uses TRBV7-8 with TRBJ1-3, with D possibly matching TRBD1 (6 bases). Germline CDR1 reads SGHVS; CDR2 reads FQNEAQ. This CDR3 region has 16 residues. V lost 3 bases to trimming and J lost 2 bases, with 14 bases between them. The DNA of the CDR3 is TGTGCCAGCAGCTTCCCAGGGGAGTGGGCTGGAAACACCATATATTTT. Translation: CASSFPGEWAGNTIYF.

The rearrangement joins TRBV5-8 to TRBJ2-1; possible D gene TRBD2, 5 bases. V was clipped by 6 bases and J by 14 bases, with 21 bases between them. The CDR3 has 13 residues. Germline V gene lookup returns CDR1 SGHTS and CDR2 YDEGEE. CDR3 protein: CASTSSQRSREFF. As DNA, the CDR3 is TGTGCCAGCACCTCTTCTCAGCGGAGCCGAGAGTTCTTC.

Written as DNA, the CDR3 is TGTGCCAGCAGCCAAGCACCTAGGGGACAGGGGGGAGGTACCCAGTACTTC. Its translation is CASSQAPRGQGGGTQYF. The rearrangement links TRBV3-1 (or the pseudogene TRBV3-2) to TRBJ2-5, with TRBD1 matching over 11 bases. V shed 1 base, J shed 8 bases, and the junction held 12 bases outside the gene matches. This CDR3 contains 17 residues. Looked up from germline, CDR1 is LGHDT and CDR2 is YNNKEL (reference sequence).

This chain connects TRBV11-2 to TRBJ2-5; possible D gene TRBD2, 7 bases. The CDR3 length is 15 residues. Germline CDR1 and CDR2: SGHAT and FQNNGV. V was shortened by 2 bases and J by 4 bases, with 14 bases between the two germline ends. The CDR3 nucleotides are TGTGCCAGCAGCTTATTCGGGGGGCGCGGAGAGACCCAGTACTTC. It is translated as CASSLFGGRGETQYF.

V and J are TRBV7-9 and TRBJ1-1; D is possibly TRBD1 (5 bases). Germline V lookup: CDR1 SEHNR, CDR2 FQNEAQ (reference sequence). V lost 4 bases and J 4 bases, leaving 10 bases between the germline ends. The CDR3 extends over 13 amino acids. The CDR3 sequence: CASSSQGVTEAFF. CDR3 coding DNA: TGTGCCAGCAGCTCCCAGGGTGTCACTGAAGCTTTCTTT.

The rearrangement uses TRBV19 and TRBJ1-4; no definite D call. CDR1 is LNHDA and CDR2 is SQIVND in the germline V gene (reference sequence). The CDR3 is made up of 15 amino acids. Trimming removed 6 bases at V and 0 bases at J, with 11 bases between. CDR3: CASSLSSSTNEKLFF. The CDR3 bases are TGTGCCAGTAGCCTGAGTTCCTCAACTAATGAAAAACTGTTTTTT.

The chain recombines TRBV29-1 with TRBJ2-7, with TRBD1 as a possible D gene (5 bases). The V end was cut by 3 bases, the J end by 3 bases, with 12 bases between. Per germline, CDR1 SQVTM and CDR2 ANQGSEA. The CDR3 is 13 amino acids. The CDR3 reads CSVDRANGYEQYF. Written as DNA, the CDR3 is TGCAGCGTTGACAGGGCAAACGGCTACGAGCAGTACTTC.

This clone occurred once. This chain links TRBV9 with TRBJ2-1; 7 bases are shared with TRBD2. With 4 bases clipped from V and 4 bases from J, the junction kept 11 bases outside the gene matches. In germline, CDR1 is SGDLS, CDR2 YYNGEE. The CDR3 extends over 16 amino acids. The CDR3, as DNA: TGTGCCAGCAGCAAACGGGGGGAGAGTAGATACAATGAGCAGTTCTTC. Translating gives CASSKRGESRYNEQFF.

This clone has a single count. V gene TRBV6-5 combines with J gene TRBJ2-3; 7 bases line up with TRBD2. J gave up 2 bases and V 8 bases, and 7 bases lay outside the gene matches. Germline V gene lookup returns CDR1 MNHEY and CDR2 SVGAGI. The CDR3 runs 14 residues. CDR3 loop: CASSRGVATDTQYF. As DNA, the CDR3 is TGTGCCAGCTCACGGGGGGTAGCCACAGATACGCAGTATTTT.

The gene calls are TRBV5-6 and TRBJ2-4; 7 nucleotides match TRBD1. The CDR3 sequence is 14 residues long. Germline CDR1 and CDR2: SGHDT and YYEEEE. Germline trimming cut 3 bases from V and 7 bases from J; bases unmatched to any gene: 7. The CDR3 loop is CASSSRQGLNIQYF. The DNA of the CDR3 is TGTGCCAGCAGCTCAAGACAGGGCTTGAACATTCAGTACTTC. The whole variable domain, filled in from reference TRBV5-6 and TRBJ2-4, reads DAGVTQSPTHLIKTRGQQVTLRCSPKSGHDTVSWYQQALGQGPQFIFQYYEEEERQRGNFPDRFSGHQFPNYSSELNVNALLLGDSALYLCASSSRQGLNIQYFGAGTRLSVL.

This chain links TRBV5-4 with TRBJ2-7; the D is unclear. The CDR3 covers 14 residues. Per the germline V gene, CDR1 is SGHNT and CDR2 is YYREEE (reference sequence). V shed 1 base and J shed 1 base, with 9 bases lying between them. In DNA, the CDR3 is TGTGCCAGCAGCTTGCCCGCAGAGTCCTACGAGCAGTACTTC. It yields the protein CASSLPAESYEQYF. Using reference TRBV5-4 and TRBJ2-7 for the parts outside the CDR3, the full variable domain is ETGVTQSPTHLIKTRGQQVTLRCSSQSGHNTVSWYQQALGQGPQFIFQYYREEENGRGNFPPRFSGLQFPNYSSELNVNALELDDSALYLCASSLPAESYEQYFGPGTRLTVT.

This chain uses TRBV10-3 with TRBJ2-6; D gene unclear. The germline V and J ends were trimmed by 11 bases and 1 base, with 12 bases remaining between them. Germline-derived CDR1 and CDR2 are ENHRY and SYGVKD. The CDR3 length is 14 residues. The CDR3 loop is CASLKESGANVLTF. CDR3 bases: TGTGCCTCACTGAAGGAATCTGGGGCCAACGTCCTGACTTTC.

CDR3 protein: CASSPDRGRNSPLHF. The DNA for the CDR3 is TGTGCCAGTAGTCCTGACAGGGGGCGTAATTCACCCCTCCACTTT. The chain couples TRBV19 to TRBJ1-6, with TRBD1 matching 10 bases. The germline gives CDR1 LNHDA, CDR2 SQIVND (reference sequence). The CDR3 consists of 15 residues. Unmatched junction bases numbered 4, after V lost 5 bases and J lost 6 bases. Full variable domain (missing parts from reference TRBV19 and TRBJ1-6): DGGITQSPKYLFRKEGQNVTLSCEQNLNHDAMYWYRQDPGQGLRLIYYSQIVNDFQKGDIAEGYSVSREKKESFPLTVTSAQKNPTAFYLCASSPDRGRNSPLHFGNGTRLTVT.

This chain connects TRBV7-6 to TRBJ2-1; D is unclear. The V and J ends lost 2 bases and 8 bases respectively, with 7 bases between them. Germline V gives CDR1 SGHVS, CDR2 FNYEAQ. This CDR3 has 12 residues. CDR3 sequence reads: CASSLIRDEQFF. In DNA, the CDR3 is TGTGCCAGCAGCTTAATACGGGATGAGCAGTTCTTC.

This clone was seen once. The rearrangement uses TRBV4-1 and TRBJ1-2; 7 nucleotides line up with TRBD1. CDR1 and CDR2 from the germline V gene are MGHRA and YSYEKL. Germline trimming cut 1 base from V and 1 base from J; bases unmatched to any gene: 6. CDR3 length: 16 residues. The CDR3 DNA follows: TGCGCCAGCAGCCAAGGACAGGGAGACGTTAACTATGGCTACACCTTC. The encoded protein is CASSQGQGDVNYGYTF.

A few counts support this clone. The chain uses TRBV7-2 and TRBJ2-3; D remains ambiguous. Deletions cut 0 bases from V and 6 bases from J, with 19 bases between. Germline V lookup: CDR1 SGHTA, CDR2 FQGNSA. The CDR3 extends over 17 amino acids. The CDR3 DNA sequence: TGTGCCAGCAGCTTAGCGGTTCTGGCGAGGTCGGCCGATACGCAGTATTTT. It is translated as CASSLAVLARSADTQYF. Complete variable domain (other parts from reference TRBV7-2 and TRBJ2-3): GAGVSQSPSNKVTEKGKDVELRCDPISGHTALYWYRQSLGQGLEFLIYFQGNSAPDKSGLPSDRFSAERTGGSVSTLTIQRTQQEDSAVYLCASSLAVLARSADTQYFGPGTRLTVL.

CDR3 protein: CASSLGGYGYTF. Written as DNA, the CDR3 is TGTGCCAGCAGCTTAGGGGGCTATGGCTACACCTTC. The chain joins TRBV13 to TRBJ1-2; D ambiguous. Trimming left V 0 bases short and J 4 bases short, with 3 bases between. Germline CDR1 is PRHDT and CDR2 is FYEKMQ (reference sequence). The CDR3 length is 12 residues. The complete variable domain, with remaining parts taken from reference TRBV13 and TRBJ1-2, reads AAGVIQSPRHLIKEKRETATLKCYPIPRHDTVYWYQQGPGQDPQFLISFYEKMQSDKGSIPDRFSAQQFSDYHSELNMSSLELGDSALYFCASSLGGYGYTFGSGTRLTVV.

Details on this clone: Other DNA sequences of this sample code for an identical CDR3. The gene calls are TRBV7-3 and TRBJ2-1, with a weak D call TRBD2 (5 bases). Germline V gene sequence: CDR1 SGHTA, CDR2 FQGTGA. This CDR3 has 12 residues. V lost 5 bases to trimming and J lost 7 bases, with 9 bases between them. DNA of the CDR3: TGTGCCAGCAGCCGACCGGGGAATGAGCAGTTCTTC. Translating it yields CASSRPGNEQFF.

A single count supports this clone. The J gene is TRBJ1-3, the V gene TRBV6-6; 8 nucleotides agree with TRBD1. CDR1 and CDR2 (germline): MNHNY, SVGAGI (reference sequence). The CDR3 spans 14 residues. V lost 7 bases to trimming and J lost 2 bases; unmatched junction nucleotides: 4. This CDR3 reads CASNSQGAGNTIYF. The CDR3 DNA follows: TGTGCCAGCAACTCACAGGGGGCTGGAAACACCATATATTTT.

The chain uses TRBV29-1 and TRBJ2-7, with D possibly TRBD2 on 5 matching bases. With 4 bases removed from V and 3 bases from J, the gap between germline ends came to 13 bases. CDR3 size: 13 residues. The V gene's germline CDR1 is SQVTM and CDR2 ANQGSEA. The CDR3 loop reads CSVVEGVSYEQYF. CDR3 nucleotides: TGCAGCGTTGTAGAGGGAGTTAGCTACGAGCAGTACTTC.

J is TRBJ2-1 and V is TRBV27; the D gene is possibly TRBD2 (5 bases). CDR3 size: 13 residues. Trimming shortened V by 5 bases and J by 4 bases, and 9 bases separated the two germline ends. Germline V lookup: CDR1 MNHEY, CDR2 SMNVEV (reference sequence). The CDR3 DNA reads TGTGCCAGCAGTGCCTCGGGATACAATGAGCAGTTCTTC. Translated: CASSASGYNEQFF.